Following are 22 T cell receptor beta chains from one sample sequenced in a study of metastatic and nonmetastatic thyroid tumors. Each patient went into thyroid surgery without having received any treatment. With MiXCR, TCRdb called clones anew from the PCR reads. The sample contains about 19,000 clones, just over 35% of which appear only once. The sequencing input was tumor tissue. These receptors came from a female donor with papillary thyroid cancer or a benign thyroid nodule (not recorded which). Some clones in this sample may be carry-over from other donors' samples.

The chain couples TRBV27 to TRBJ2-2, with 7 bases fitting TRBD1. Germline CDR1 and CDR2: MNHEY and SMNVEV (reference sequence). The V segment lost 4 bases and the J segment 0 bases; nucleotides outside the gene matches: 11. The CDR3 extends over 18 amino acids. CDR3 bases: TGTGCCAGCAGTTCCTTCAGTGGACAGGCGACGAACACCGGGGAGCTGTTTTTT. This encodes CASSSFSGQATNTGELFF.

This clone appeared a few times. The chain has TRBV27 and TRBJ2-1, with 11 bases aligning to TRBD2. There are 15 residues in the CDR3. With V trimmed by 3 bases and J by 5 bases, 3 bases remained unmatched. Germline CDR1 is MNHEY and CDR2 is SMNVEV (reference sequence). The CDR3 is CASSFGTSGHNEQFF. For the CDR3, the DNA is TGTGCCAGCAGTTTCGGGACTAGCGGACACAATGAGCAGTTCTTC.

The chain carries TRBV6-2 or TRBV6-3 and TRBJ1-2; D unclear. The germline CDR1 and CDR2 sequences are MNHEY and SVGEGT. The ends were cut back, 6 bases at V and 6 bases at J, with 17 bases in the middle. CDR3 length: 14 amino acids. For the CDR3, the DNA is TGTGCCAGCAGCCCAACTGACACGGCGAATGGCTACACCTTC. The encoded protein is CASSPTDTANGYTF.

The chain employs TRBV20-1 and TRBJ2-7, with D possibly being TRBD2 (5 bases). Germline assignment: CDR1 DFQATT and CDR2 SNEGSKA (reference sequence). The CDR3 contains 13 residues. Trimming took off 1 base at V and 3 bases at J, with 10 bases between the two ends. The DNA for the CDR3 is TGCAGTGCTAGAGGCGGGCGAGACTACGAGCAGTACTTC. Amino acids: CSARGGRDYEQYF.

This clone qualifies as medium-sized. The genes are TRBV3-1 and TRBJ1-1, with a weak D call TRBD1 (5 bases). Trimming pared 4 bases from V and 1 base from J, leaving 19 bases between. The germline gives CDR1 LGHDT, CDR2 YNNKEL (reference sequence). The CDR3 has 17 residues. CDR3 sequence (DNA): TGTGCCAGCAGCCGGCCCCCAGGGTTTGCGAGGAACACTGAAGCTTTCTTT. It yields the protein CASSRPPGFARNTEAFF.

This clone was counted between two and nine times. This chain connects TRBV27 to TRBJ1-6, with 7 bases aligning to TRBD1. This CDR3 is 15 amino acids long. V lost 3 bases to trimming and J lost 7 bases; unmatched junction nucleotides: 6. Germline CDR1 reads MNHEY; CDR2 reads SMNVEV (reference sequence). As DNA, the CDR3 is TGTGCCAGCAGTTTCATGGGACAGCAGAATTCACCCCTCCACTTT. It encodes CASSFMGQQNSPLHF.

This clone has more than one count but fewer than ten. The chain couples TRBV12-3 or TRBV12-4 to TRBJ1-6; TRBD1 aligns across 7 bases. V lost 4 bases, J lost 9 bases, and 9 bases stayed unmatched. The CDR3 sequence is 15 residues long. This CDR3 is CASSWDSAIGSPLHF. The DNA of the CDR3 is TGTGCCAGCAGTTGGGACAGTGCGATAGGTTCACCCCTCCACTTT.

The chain joins TRBV4-2 to TRBJ2-2, with 8 positions matching TRBD1. With 4 bases clipped from V and 6 bases from J, the junction kept 10 bases outside the gene matches. The CDR3 loop spans 16 amino acids. The germline V gene encodes CDR1 LGHNA and CDR2 YNFKEQ. Written as DNA, the CDR3 is TGTGCCAGCAGCCCAAGACAGGGGTCTTTGGCCGGGGAGCTGTTTTTT. This gives the protein CASSPRQGSLAGELFF.

The chain couples TRBV5-1 to TRBJ2-3, with 9 bases identical to TRBD1. V lost 4 bases to trimming and J lost 6 bases; unmatched junction nucleotides: 6. This CDR3 has 14 residues. The germline gives CDR1 SGHRS, CDR2 YFSETQ. CDR3 DNA sequence: TGCGCCAGCAGCCCTGGACAGGGGTTGGATACGCAGTATTTT. Its translation is CASSPGQGLDTQYF. The full variable domain, rest sourced from reference TRBV5-1 and TRBJ2-3, is KAGVTQTPRYLIKTRGQQVTLSCSPISGHRSVSWYQQTPGQGLQFLFEYFSETQRNKGNFPGRFSGRQFSNSRSEMNVSTLELGDSALYLCASSPGQGLDTQYFGPGTRLTVL.

This clone was counted only a few times. This chain uses TRBV19 with TRBJ1-4, with D perhaps TRBD1 (6 bases). Germline V gene data show CDR1 as LNHDA and CDR2 as SQIVND (reference sequence). The CDR3 is 10 residues long. Trimming removed 6 bases at V and 13 bases at J, with 9 bases between. The CDR3 sequence: CASRGQGLFF. For the CDR3, the DNA is TGTGCCAGTAGGGGACAAGGACTGTTTTTT. The complete variable domain, with remaining parts taken from reference TRBV19 and TRBJ1-4, reads DGGITQSPKYLFRKEGQNVTLSCEQNLNHDAMYWYRQDPGQGLRLIYYSQIVNDFQKGDIAEGYSVSREKKESFPLTVTSAQKNPTAFYLCASRGQGLFFGSGTQLSVL.

The chain is built from TRBV6-1 and TRBJ2-2; 7 nucleotides agree with TRBD2. The ends lost 11 bases at V and 3 bases at J; junction bases unmatched: 6. Germline V gives CDR1 MNHNS, CDR2 SASEGT. The CDR3 spans 13 residues. The CDR3 coding sequence is TGTGCCTGCCGCCGGGGGGACACCGGGGAGCTGTTTTTT. It yields the protein CACRRGDTGELFF.

CDR3 nucleotide sequence: TGTGCCAGCAGCTTATCAGGAAGGGAAGATACGCAGTATTTT. Its translation: CASSLSGREDTQYF. The rearrangement uses TRBV7-3 and TRBJ2-3; D is ambiguous. Germline V gene sequence: CDR1 SGHTA, CDR2 FQGTGA. The CDR3 is 14 residues long. Trimming removed 2 bases at V and 5 bases at J, with 11 bases between.

This chain joins TRBV10-3 and TRBJ1-2, with 7 nucleotides matching TRBD1. The CDR3 sequence is 13 residues long. The germline V gene has CDR1 ENHRY and CDR2 SYGVKD. J was trimmed by 4 bases and V by 9 bases; bases with no gene match: 8. CDR3 in amino acids: CAIQGVTGYGYTF. DNA of the CDR3: TGTGCCATTCAGGGGGTAACTGGCTATGGCTACACCTTC.

This rearrangement joins TRBV11-2 to TRBJ2-1; TRBD2 matches at 8 bases. This CDR3 region has 15 residues. Trimming at V came to 4 bases and at J to 5 bases, leaving 7 bases not matched to a gene. Germline loops: CDR1 SGHAT, CDR2 FQNNGV. The CDR3 is CASSSSSGRHNEQFF. The CDR3 region has the DNA TGTGCCAGCAGCTCGTCTAGCGGGCGGCACAATGAGCAGTTCTTC. Together with reference TRBV11-2 and TRBJ2-1, the CDR3 gives the full variable domain: EAGVAQSPRYKIIEKRQSVAFWCNPISGHATLYWYQQILGQGPKLLIQFQNNGVVDDSQLPKDRFSAERLKGVDSTLKIQPAKLEDSAVYLCASSSSSGRHNEQFFGPGTRLTVL.

A word on this clone: Other DNA sequences in this specimen translate into the identical CDR3. This chain links TRBV11-2 with TRBJ2-7; D gene ambiguous. The CDR3 sequence is 14 residues long. Germline-derived CDR1 and CDR2 are SGHAT and FQNNGV. Trimming removed 5 bases at V and 7 bases at J, with 18 bases between. The CDR3 sequence: CASSPSPGPREQYF. CDR3 coding DNA: TGTGCCAGCAGCCCAAGCCCGGGTCCTCGGGAGCAGTACTTC.

The chain uses TRBV9 and TRBJ2-1; 7 positions match TRBD2. CDR1 SGDLS and CDR2 YYNGEE come from the germline V gene. The CDR3 totals 16 residues. Trimming took 0 bases from V and 4 from J; bases not matched to a gene: 7. CDR3 region: CASSVATSSGYNEQFF. Written as DNA, the CDR3 is TGTGCCAGCAGCGTAGCTACGTCTAGCGGATACAATGAGCAGTTCTTC.

The rearrangement links TRBV9 to TRBJ2-7; TRBD1 matches 8 bases. Germline CDR1 reads SGDLS; CDR2 reads YYNGEE. The CDR3 spans 14 residues. V lost 4 bases, J lost 2 bases, and 5 bases stayed unmatched. The CDR3, as DNA: TGTGCCAGCAGCTCCGGGACAGGACCCTACGAGCAGTACTTC. Protein: CASSSGTGPYEQYF.

The V and J genes are TRBV18 and TRBJ1-4, with 10 bases lining up with TRBD1. J gave up 6 bases and V 5 bases, and 3 bases lay outside the gene matches. Germline V gene sequence: CDR1 KGHSH, CDR2 LQKENI. CDR3 size: 14 residues. This CDR3 is CASSAGTGDEKLFF. In DNA form, the CDR3 reads TGTGCCAGCTCAGCCGGGACAGGGGATGAAAAACTGTTTTTT.

This clone was counted once. A read error may produce the germline difference seen at one junction end. The rearrangement uses TRBV3-1 and TRBJ1-2, with no clear D. CDR1 and CDR2 from the germline V gene are LGHDT and YNNKEL (reference sequence). The CDR3 spans 15 residues. The CDR3 protein is CASSQDLGRTYGYIF. CDR3 nucleotide sequence: TGTGCCAGCAGCCAAGATCTTGGGAGGACCTATGGCTACATCTTC.

The chain combines TRBV20-1 with TRBJ1-1; D gene uncertain. The CDR3 has 19 residues. V was clipped by 3 bases and J by 0 bases, with 26 bases between them. Germline assignment: CDR1 DFQATT and CDR2 SNEGSKA (reference sequence). The CDR3 spells CSARPDLGRLNIVNTEAFF. DNA of the CDR3: TGCAGTGCTAGGCCAGACCTCGGCAGGCTAAACATAGTGAACACTGAAGCTTTCTTT.

This chain connects TRBV7-8 to TRBJ2-2; no firm D call. The germline gives CDR1 SGHVS, CDR2 FQNEAQ. This CDR3 is built from 14 residues. The V end was cut by 1 base, the J end by 5 bases, with 8 bases between. The CDR3 sequence: CASSLVPKTGELFF. The DNA of the CDR3 is TGTGCCAGCAGCTTAGTACCCAAAACCGGGGAGCTGTTTTTT.

This clone came up many times. The V call is TRBV5-4, the J call TRBJ2-1, with TRBD2 matching 9 bases. The ends lost 2 bases at V and 12 bases at J; junction bases unmatched: 6. Germline V lookup: CDR1 SGHNT, CDR2 YYREEE (reference sequence). The CDR3 is 13 residues long. CDR3 sequence reads: CASSFSGSRRQFF. The CDR3 DNA is TGTGCCAGCAGCTTTAGCGGGAGTCGAAGGCAGTTCTTC.